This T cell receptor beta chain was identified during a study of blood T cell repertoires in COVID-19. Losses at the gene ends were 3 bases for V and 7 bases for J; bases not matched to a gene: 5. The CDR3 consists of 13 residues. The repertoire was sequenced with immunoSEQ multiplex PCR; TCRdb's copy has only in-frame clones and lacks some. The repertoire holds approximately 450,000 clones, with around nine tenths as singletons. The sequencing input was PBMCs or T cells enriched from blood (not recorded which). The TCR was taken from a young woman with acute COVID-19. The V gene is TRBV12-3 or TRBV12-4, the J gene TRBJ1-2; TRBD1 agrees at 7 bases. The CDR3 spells CASSFPGTVGYTF. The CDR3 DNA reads TGTGCCAGCAGTTTCCCCGGGACAGTTGGCTACACCTTC.